This T cell receptor beta chain was obtained from a study of Ad26.COV2.S vaccination and SARS-CoV-2 variants. The table lists this clone with a few counts. Sample treatment: around 19 received Ad26.COV2.S at low or high dose, single or two shots; about 5 received placebo; per-sample allocation not given. Following the first vaccine or placebo injection, samples were taken on day 63. An Ad26 vector expressing Wuhan-strain SARS-CoV-2 spike served as the vaccine. CDR3 length equals 14 residues. Per germline, CDR1 LGHDT and CDR2 YNNKEL (reference sequence). V shed 2 bases and J shed 2 bases, with 10 bases lying between them. TCRdb's copy holds only in-frame clones and misses some; the assay was immunoSEQ multiplex PCR. Among fewer than 500,000 clones listed, about nine tenths were seen once.

This sample comprised peripheral blood, obtained in a trial of Ad26.COV2.S vaccine versus placebo. This TCR was sampled from a person between 18 and 59 years old who received the Ad26.COV2.S COVID-19 vaccine or a placebo. The J gene is TRBJ2-7, the V gene TRBV3-1 (or the pseudogene TRBV3-2); D uncertain. For the CDR3, the DNA is TGTGCCAGCAGCCAATATACCCGTACCTACGAGCAGTACTTC. Residues: CASSQYTRTYEQYF.